This TCR beta chain is drawn from a study of T cell therapy after organ transplantation (dated by TCRdb to about 2019). Notes on the research overall: Therapy products were autologous CMV-specific T cells expanded in vitro for about 2 weeks with a peptide pool of 30 HLA class I and II CMV epitopes. Patients were given up to 6 doses of T cells at 2-week intervals and were followed for roughly 27 weeks after finishing therapy. Of the roughly 10 patients, eight were classified as clinical responders and two were classified as nonresponders. The median number of CMV-specific T cells given to patients was 1.92 x 10^8, delivered over 2 to 6 intravenous infusions. This study was a follow-up analysis of the TRBV repertoire from an open-label phase I trial that tested autologous CMV-specific adoptive T cell therapy in people who had received solid-organ transplants. Peripheral blood samples for the pretherapy time point were taken before T cell therapy began. Long-term post-therapy samples were available for only 8 of the 10 patients.

V loses 7 bases of germline sequence and J loses 3 bases, and the interval between the two ends is 16 bases. Including cysteine and phenylalanine, the CDR3 has 15 amino acids. Only CDR3 DNA is held: 45 bases, read in frame from base 1. CDR1 and CDR2, per the germline V gene (reference sequence), are SEHNR and FQNEAQ. TRB CDR3 regions were amplified from genomic DNA with the immunoSEQ two-step, bias-controlled multiplex PCR assay. An Illumina NextSeq 500 was used to sequence the CDR3 libraries. The study's processing was this. The immunoSEQ Analyzer platform handled the initial alignment and bioinformatics, which included bias normalization against synthetic CDR3 analogs. Annotation of V, D and J genes was based on the definitions in the IMGT database. Further TRBV analyses used VDJtools version 1.1.10 and the R package tcR version 2.2.1.11 with default settings. For the GLIPH analysis, version 1.0 was run with default settings. For CDR3 sequences with at least 5 reads, significant changes in clonotype frequency were assessed with a 2-sided binomial test and Benjamini-Hochberg correction (alpha = 0.01). As stored in TCRdb, this immuneACCESS dataset retains in-frame rearrangements with V and J assigned. A fraction of the clones does not appear; measured against another copy, unresolved V genes explain less than half of the discrepancy, and the remainder lacks a known reason. The DNA was the basis for D and trimming; V, J and clone size are from that table. Present in this sample are roughly 48,000 clones, approximately 94% of which were seen just once. The ten largest clones add up to 3% to 3.5% of the sample.

Interpreted using the paper, the time point label stands for: before start of T cell therapy. Solid-organ transplant recipients with drug-resistant/recurrent cytomegalovirus were included as patients. Nine to ten trial participants were selected for repertoire analysis based on availability of post-therapy peripheral blood mononuclear cells. Viable CD3+CD8+CD4- lymphocytes were sorted from PBMCs on a BD FACSAria III. Genomic DNA was extracted from sorted cells with the Qiagen DNeasy Kit. This clone was counted a single time. The antigen this receptor binds is unknown. The record has no base qualities; no much larger clone is one base away. What the study reported, not specific to this receptor: The fold change in CD8 clonality after therapy was inversely correlated with pretherapy clonality, which suggests that less biased repertoires were more open to remodeling. The small number of expansions detected in nonresponders may reflect reduced sample coverage resulting from poor CD8+ T cell yield. Before therapy, nonresponders had marked clonal expansions, and after therapy the repertoires of nonresponders changed only minimally. Because the cohort was small, confounders such as concurrent antirejection and antiviral medications could not be assessed. Both transferred clonotypes and endogenous clonotypes not detected in the therapy products appeared to be included in post-therapy reconstitution.

This clonotype was obtained from a human patient who had received a solid organ transplant and had CMV disease. The chain couples TRBV7-9 to TRBJ1-5; matching of 5 bases hints at TRBD1 as the D gene. Sequencing was performed on CD8+ T cells from blood, taken before autologous CMV-specific T cell therapy. For the CDR3, the sequence is CASTWGTGNNQPQHF. Read as DNA, the sequence is TGTGCCAGCACCTGGGGTACAGGTAACAATCAGCCCCAGCATTTT.